Each of the 31 T cell receptor beta chains below was sequenced from the same sample in a study of cytomegalovirus exposure and HLA in healthy donors. This PCR relied on a set of 60 Vbeta primers and 13 Jbeta primers. Using immunoSEQ multiplex PCR, the repertoire was profiled, and TCRdb retains in-frame clones only, with some absent. Among some 120,000 clones, around 86% were seen once, and the ten largest hold less than 2.5%. The specimen was PBMCs. All receptors come from a woman between 40 and 55 years old in good health and CMV-seronegative.

The rearrangement joins TRBV6-1 to TRBJ1-2; D is possibly TRBD1 (5 bases). The germline V and J ends were trimmed by 2 bases and 8 bases, with 15 bases remaining between them. Germline V gene sequence: CDR1 MNHNS, CDR2 SASEGT. The CDR3 extends over 14 amino acids. The CDR3 DNA sequence: TGTGCCAGCAGTGAACTGGGGGAGGCTCTCGGCTACACCTTC. Translated: CASSELGEALGYTF.

V is TRBV15 and J is TRBJ2-7; TRBD2 matches at 10 bases. Germline CDR1 reads LNHNV; CDR2 reads YYDKDF (reference sequence). V shed 8 bases, J shed 4 bases, and the junction held 5 bases outside the gene matches. The CDR3 spans 13 residues. CDR3 amino acids: CATSSGSGYEQYF. CDR3 bases: TGTGCCACCTCTAGCGGGAGTGGTTACGAGCAGTACTTC.

V gene TRBV4-1 combines with J gene TRBJ2-1; 7 bases are shared with TRBD1. This CDR3 has 17 residues. The V and J ends lost 4 bases and 0 bases, in that order; junction bases with no gene match: 9. Germline values: CDR1 MGHRA, CDR2 YSYEKL. For the CDR3, the DNA is TGCGCCAGCAGCCTCGACCCCCGGGACAGCTCCTACAATGAGCAGTTCTTC. It codes for CASSLDPRDSSYNEQFF.

The chain is built from TRBV19 and TRBJ2-3, with 7 bases identical to TRBD1. The trim removed 5 bases at V and 3 bases at J, leaving 8 bases unmatched. There are 15 residues in the CDR3. CDR1 is LNHDA and CDR2 is SQIVND in the germline V gene (reference sequence). This CDR3 is CASSPRQGGTDTQYF. CDR3 in DNA: TGTGCCAGTAGTCCCCGACAGGGTGGAACAGATACGCAGTATTTT.

The chain uses TRBV6-1 and TRBJ2-2; TRBD2 aligns across 7 bases. Unmatched junction bases numbered 10, after V lost 4 bases and J lost 8 bases. This CDR3 is built from 15 residues. Germline lookup yields CDR1 MNHNS and CDR2 SASEGT. The DNA for the CDR3 is TGTGCCAGCAGTGTTGAACTGGGGGGGAATGGGGAGCTGTTTTTT. Translated: CASSVELGGNGELFF.

A few counts support this clone. The rearrangement uses TRBV27 and TRBJ2-5, with 15 nucleotides matching TRBD2. The CDR3 runs 16 residues. The V gene end was trimmed by 5 bases and the J gene end by 5 bases; junction bases not matched to a gene: 6. Looked up from germline, CDR1 is MNHEY and CDR2 is SMNVEV (reference sequence). CDR3 region: CASSPGLAGGLETQYF. The CDR3 DNA reads TGTGCCAGCAGTCCAGGACTAGCGGGAGGGTTGGAGACCCAGTACTTC.

The rearrangement uses TRBV4-3 and TRBJ2-1, with TRBD1 matching 12 bases. This CDR3 region has 14 residues. J gave up 8 bases and V 5 bases, and 4 bases lay outside the gene matches. Germline loops: CDR1 LGHNA, CDR2 YSLEER. The DNA for the CDR3 is TGCGCCAGCAGCGCCGGGACAGGGGGCGATGAGCAGTTCTTC. This encodes CASSAGTGGDEQFF.

As concerns this clone: At one of its ends the junction is not consistent with the germline gene, which may arise from a read error. CDR3 DNA: TGTGCCAGCAGTTTGGGACTAGCGGGGGGGGATACGCAGTATTTT. This sequence encodes CASSLGLAGGDTQYF. This chain joins TRBV5-4 and TRBJ2-3, with 16 bases lining up with TRBD2. Germline assignment: CDR1 SGHNT and CDR2 YYREEE (reference sequence). The CDR3 sequence is 15 residues long.

The rearrangement joins TRBV10-3 to TRBJ2-2; the D gene is possibly TRBD1 (6 bases). This CDR3 contains 15 residues. Germline CDR1 reads ENHRY; CDR2 reads SYGVKD. The V end lost 6 bases, the J end lost 5 bases, and 16 bases lay between the germline ends. The CDR3 loop reads CAISHREIATGELFF. In DNA, the CDR3 is TGTGCCATCAGCCACAGGGAGATTGCGACCGGGGAGCTGTTTTTT.

The J gene is TRBJ2-5, the V gene TRBV5-1, with D unresolved. The CDR3 is 14 residues long. Germline lookup yields CDR1 SGHRS and CDR2 YFSETQ. The germline V and J ends were trimmed by 0 bases and 1 base, with 7 bases remaining between them. This chain's CDR3 is CASSLGGGQETQYF. The CDR3 nucleotides read TGCGCCAGCAGCTTGGGAGGCGGCCAAGAGACCCAGTACTTC.

CDR3 sequence: CASSAAGGRYEQYF. The DNA of the CDR3 is TGTGCCAGCAGTGCCGCAGGGGGTCGATACGAGCAGTACTTC. This chain joins TRBV25-1 and TRBJ2-7; 7 positions match TRBD1. The V segment lost 4 bases and the J segment 4 bases; nucleotides outside the gene matches: 7. The CDR3 is made up of 14 amino acids. Germline V gives CDR1 MGHDK, CDR2 SYGVNS.

This clone was picked up one time. The chain couples TRBV9 to TRBJ2-5, with a possible D match to TRBD1 (6 bases). CDR1 and CDR2 from the germline V gene are SGDLS and YYNGEE. The CDR3 runs 15 residues. The V and J ends lost 0 bases and 1 base respectively, with 10 bases between them. The CDR3 is CASSVGGRPQETQYF. In nucleotides, the CDR3 is TGTGCCAGCAGCGTAGGGGGGCGACCCCAAGAGACCCAGTACTTC. Supplemented by reference TRBV9 and TRBJ2-5, the full variable domain reads DSGVTQTPKHLITATGQRVTLRCSPRSGDLSVYWYQQSLDQGLQFLIQYYNGEERAKGNILERFSAQQFPDLHSELNLSSLELGDSALYFCASSVGGRPQETQYFGPGTRLLVL.

The J gene is TRBJ2-3, the V gene TRBV30, with 7 bases aligning to TRBD1. Trimming took 4 bases from V and 2 from J; bases not matched to a gene: 6. The CDR3 runs 14 residues. Per the germline V gene, CDR1 is GTSNPN and CDR2 is SVGIG (reference sequence). DNA of the CDR3: TGTGCCTGGATTATGACAGGGATCACAGATACGCAGTATTTT. This gives the protein CAWIMTGITDTQYF.

The chain uses TRBV2 and TRBJ1-6; tentative D call: TRBD1 (5 bases). Germline V gene lookup returns CDR1 SNHLY and CDR2 FYNNEI. Trimming pared 2 bases from V and 9 bases from J, leaving 11 bases between. The CDR3 runs 14 residues. The CDR3 loop is CASSEQGLGSPLHF. The CDR3 DNA sequence: TGTGCCAGCAGTGAACAGGGACTTGGTTCACCCCTCCACTTT.

The rearrangement joins TRBV7-9 to TRBJ1-2; the D is unclear. The V gene's germline CDR1 is SEHNR and CDR2 FQNEAQ (reference sequence). V lost 7 bases and J lost 1, with 13 bases in between. The length of the CDR3 is 14 residues. The CDR3 is CASTEARINYGYTF. CDR3 DNA sequence: TGTGCCAGCACCGAAGCACGTATTAACTATGGCTACACCTTC. Based on the CDR3 plus reference TRBV7-9 and TRBJ1-2, the full variable domain is DTGVSQNPRHKITKRGQNVTFRCDPISEHNRLYWYRQTLGQGPEFLTYFQNEAQLEKSRLLSDRFSAERPKGSFSTLEIQRTEQGDSAMYLCASTEARINYGYTFGSGTRLTVV.

The chain has TRBV19 and TRBJ1-1; 7 bases agree with TRBD1. Germline CDR1 reads LNHDA; CDR2 reads SQIVND (reference sequence). The ends lost 7 bases at V and 5 bases at J; junction bases unmatched: 7. This CDR3 spans 13 amino acids. CDR3 in DNA: TGTGCCAGTATCGACAGGGTGGGGACTGAAGCTTTCTTT. Its translation: CASIDRVGTEAFF.

The chain combines TRBV30 with TRBJ2-5, with 11 bases matching TRBD2. The V segment lost 4 bases and the J segment 5 bases; nucleotides outside the gene matches: 0. Germline values: CDR1 GTSNPN, CDR2 SVGIG (reference sequence). This CDR3 has 12 amino acids. The CDR3 coding sequence is TGTGCCTGGACTAGCGGGGGGGAGACCCAGTACTTC. It yields the protein CAWTSGGETQYF. Using reference TRBV30 and TRBJ2-5 for the parts outside the CDR3, the full variable domain is SQTIHQWPATLVQPVGSPLSLECTVEGTSNPNLYWYRQAAGRGLQLLFYSVGIGQISSEVPQNLSASRPQDRQFILSSKKLLLSDSGFYLCAWTSGGETQYFGPGTRLLVL.

Turning to this clone: The junction and the germline gene differ at one end; a read error may be behind it. The rearrangement joins TRBV5-1 to TRBJ2-7; 7 nucleotides line up with TRBD1. Germline-derived CDR1 and CDR2 are SGHRS and YFSETQ. This CDR3 comprises 16 residues. The CDR3 nucleotides read TGCGCCAGCAGCTTTAGAAGCCAGGGGGTCTCCAACGAGCAGTACTTC. Encoded protein: CASSFRSQGVSNEQYF.

This chain joins TRBV6-5 and TRBJ2-7; D is ambiguous. Deletions cut 6 bases from V and 4 bases from J, with 13 bases between. The CDR3 has 13 residues. Germline lookup yields CDR1 MNHEY and CDR2 SVGAGI. As DNA, the CDR3 is TGTGCCAGCAGGAAACTTGGGCCATACGAGCAGTACTTC. Amino acids: CASRKLGPYEQYF.

The chain joins TRBV11-2 to TRBJ1-2; D remains unclear. This CDR3 has 13 amino acids. From germline, CDR1 is SGHAT and CDR2 FQNNGV. With 5 bases removed from V and 4 bases from J, the gap between germline ends came to 11 bases. This CDR3 reads CASSLDSFYGYTF. DNA for the CDR3: TGTGCCAGCAGCCTGGACTCATTCTATGGCTACACCTTC.

This rearrangement joins TRBV25-1 to TRBJ2-1, with 10 positions matching TRBD1. Germline CDR1 is MGHDK and CDR2 is SYGVNS. The junction had 10 bases not matched to a gene; V was cut back by 6 bases and J by 8 bases. This CDR3 has 15 residues. The CDR3 region has the DNA TGTGCCAGCAGAAGACCGGGACAGGGGATGGATGAGCAGTTCTTC. Residues: CASRRPGQGMDEQFF.

This rearrangement joins TRBV6-1 to TRBJ2-7, with D tentatively TRBD1 (6 bases). The V end lost 5 bases, the J end lost 2 bases, and 13 bases lay between the germline ends. Germline lookup yields CDR1 MNHNS and CDR2 SASEGT. The CDR3 contains 14 residues. CDR3 in amino acids: CASSLWQGTYEQYF. The DNA for the CDR3 is TGTGCCAGCAGTTTGTGGCAGGGGACCTACGAGCAGTACTTC.

CDR3 in DNA: TGTGCCAGCAGACTATCGGCGGGACAGGGCCAAAATCAGCCCCAGCATTTT. This gives the protein CASRLSAGQGQNQPQHF. The V and J genes are TRBV4-2 and TRBJ1-5, with 9 bases aligning to TRBD1. CDR1 is LGHNA, CDR2 YNFKEQ, per germline. J gave up 4 bases and V 6 bases, and 13 bases lay outside the gene matches. The CDR3 runs 17 residues.

This rearrangement joins TRBV6-6 to TRBJ2-1; possibly TRBD1 for D (6 bases). The CDR3 extends over 16 amino acids. Per the germline V gene, CDR1 is MNHNY and CDR2 is SVGAGI (reference sequence). Trimming took off 4 bases at V and 2 bases at J, with 15 bases between the two ends. In DNA form, the CDR3 reads TGTGCCAGCAGTTCACCCCGGGACATTCCCTACAATGAGCAGTTCTTC. Translating gives CASSSPRDIPYNEQFF.

V usage is TRBV6-6 and J usage is TRBJ2-5; the match to TRBD2 covers 8 bases. V gave up 6 bases and J gave up 0 bases; unmatched junction bases: 9. The CDR3 is made up of 16 amino acids. CDR1 and CDR2 (germline): MNHNY, SVGAGI (reference sequence). The CDR3 is CASRERGRGYQETQYF. The CDR3 bases are TGTGCCAGCAGGGAGCGGGGGCGGGGGTACCAAGAGACCCAGTACTTC.

Only one count was recorded for this clone. The V gene is TRBV27, the J gene TRBJ1-2, with a tentative D call TRBD1 (6 bases). Per germline, CDR1 MNHEY and CDR2 SMNVEV (reference sequence). Trimming took 3 bases from V and 6 from J, leaving 17 bases between them. This CDR3 region has 15 residues. CDR3 in DNA: TGTGCCAGCAGTTTGGCATACGGGACACGGGATGGCTACACCTTC. Translated, it gives CASSLAYGTRDGYTF.

This clone appeared a few times. The chain recombines TRBV19 with TRBJ2-5, with 8 bases lining up with TRBD1. With V trimmed by 4 bases and J by 4 bases, 8 bases remained unmatched. The CDR3 consists of 15 residues. Per germline, CDR1 LNHDA and CDR2 SQIVND (reference sequence). In nucleotides, the CDR3 is TGTGCCAGTAGTAACCTCAGGGGGCGCGGAGAGACCCAGTACTTC. Translation gives CASSNLRGRGETQYF.

This clone was found a few times. This rearrangement joins TRBV10-3 to TRBJ2-3; 12 bases are a match to TRBD2. CDR1 is ENHRY, CDR2 SYGVKD, per germline. J lost 0 bases, V lost 0 bases, and 7 bases had no gene match. This CDR3 is built from 19 residues. CDR3 coding DNA: TGTGCCATCAGTGAGTCGACTCGGACTAGCGGGACTAGCACAGATACGCAGTATTTT. This sequence encodes CAISESTRTSGTSTDTQYF.

The rearrangement uses TRBV6-1 and TRBJ1-1; D not resolved. Germline V gene data show CDR1 as MNHNS and CDR2 as SASEGT. V was shortened by 0 bases and J by 7 bases, with 15 bases between the two germline ends. The CDR3 is 15 amino acids. The CDR3 coding sequence is TGTGCCAGCAGTGAAGCTACTGAGGGTTATCATGAAGCTTTCTTT. Encoded protein: CASSEATEGYHEAFF.

This sequence joins TRBV11-2 and TRBJ2-1; TRBD2 matches 11 bases. V trimming: 5 bases; J trimming: 4 bases; junction bases outside the gene matches: 10. The length of the CDR3 is 17 residues. Germline V CDR1 and CDR2: SGHAT, FQNNGV. The CDR3 protein is CASSVTRGLAEYNEQFF. The CDR3 nucleotides read TGTGCCAGCAGCGTTACCCGGGGACTAGCGGAATACAATGAGCAGTTCTTC.

This clone was observed a few times. The chain combines TRBV6-5 with TRBJ1-4, with 7 nucleotides matching TRBD1. Germline trimming cut 7 bases from V and 4 bases from J; bases unmatched to any gene: 6. The CDR3 covers 14 residues. The germline gives CDR1 MNHEY, CDR2 SVGAGI. CDR3 loop: CASTRTGFNEKLFF. The CDR3 nucleotides read TGTGCCAGCACCAGGACAGGCTTTAATGAAAAACTGTTTTTT.